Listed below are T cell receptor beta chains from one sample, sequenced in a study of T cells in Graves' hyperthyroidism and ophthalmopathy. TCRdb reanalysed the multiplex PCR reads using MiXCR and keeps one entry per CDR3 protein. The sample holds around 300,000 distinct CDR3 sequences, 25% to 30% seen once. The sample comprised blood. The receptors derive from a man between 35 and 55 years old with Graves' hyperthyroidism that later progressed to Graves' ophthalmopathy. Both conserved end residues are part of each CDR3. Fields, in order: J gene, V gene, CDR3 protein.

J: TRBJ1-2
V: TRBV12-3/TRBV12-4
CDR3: CASSYQPVSLYGYTF

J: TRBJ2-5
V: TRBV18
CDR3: CASSRRGGQETQYF

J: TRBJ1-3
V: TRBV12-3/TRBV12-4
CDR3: CASSPISGNTIYF

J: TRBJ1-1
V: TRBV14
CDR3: CASSHPDRGTEAFF

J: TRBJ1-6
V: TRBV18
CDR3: CASSPGHEESPLHF

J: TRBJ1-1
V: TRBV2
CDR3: CASSEDSGDFAEAFF

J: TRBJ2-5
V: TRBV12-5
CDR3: CASGLGDGLQPWETQYF

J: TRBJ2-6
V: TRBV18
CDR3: CASSQLLVTMSTGANVLTF

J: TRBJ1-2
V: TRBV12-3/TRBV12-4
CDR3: CASSFRGGGKGYGYTF

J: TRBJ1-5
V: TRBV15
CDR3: CATSVTGVGNSNQPQHF

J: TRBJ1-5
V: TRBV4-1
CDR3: CASKPQEEDSNQPQHF

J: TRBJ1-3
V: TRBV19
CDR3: CASQDMLTGNTIYF

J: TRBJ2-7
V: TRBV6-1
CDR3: CASSEEGLGYEQYF

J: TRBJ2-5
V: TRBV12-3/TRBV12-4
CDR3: CALGGQGTEETQYF

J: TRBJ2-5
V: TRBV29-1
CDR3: CSVVRLEGSGLVGETQYF

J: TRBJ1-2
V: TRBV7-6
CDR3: CASSLDRKSNYGYTF

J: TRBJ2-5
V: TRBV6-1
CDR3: CASSAGYQETQYF

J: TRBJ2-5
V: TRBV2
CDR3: CASSEDAAGQATQYF

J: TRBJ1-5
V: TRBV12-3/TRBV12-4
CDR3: CASSLAGARRQPQHF

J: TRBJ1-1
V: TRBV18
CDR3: CASSPTGVITEAFF

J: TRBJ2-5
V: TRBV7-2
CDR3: CASSLGLALQETQYF

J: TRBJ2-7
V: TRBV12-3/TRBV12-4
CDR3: CASSPRGAGEQYF

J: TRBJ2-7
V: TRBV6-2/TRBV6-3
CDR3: CASSPAPKTGTYEQYF

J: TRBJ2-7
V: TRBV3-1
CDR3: CASSHQADSYEQYF

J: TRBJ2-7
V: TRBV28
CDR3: CASSSPGQGREQYF

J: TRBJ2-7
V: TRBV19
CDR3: CASSHRGGKIEQYF

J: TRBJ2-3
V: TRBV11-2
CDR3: CASSTSSSQYF